The 4 T cell receptor beta chains reported below all come from one sample, sequenced in a study of OX40 agonist ivuxolimab in advanced cancers. Clones were sequenced by immunoSEQ multiplex PCR, and TCRdb holds only the in-frame ones, with some missing. The table has some 85,000 clones, roughly 90% seen once; the top ten hold over 2%. Specimen: CD4+ or CD8+ T cells sorted from blood, collected in a trial of the OX40 agonist ivuxolimab. The receptors come from an adult with an advanced solid tumor such as melanoma, head and neck, liver or kidney cancer.

The chain employs TRBV7-2 and TRBJ1-2; D remains unclear. V lost 2 bases and J 8 bases, leaving 9 bases between the germline ends. Germline values: CDR1 SGHTA, CDR2 FQGNSA. The CDR3 runs 12 residues. CDR3 amino acids: CASSLRILGYTF. CDR3 sequence (DNA): TGTGCCAGCAGCTTAAGGATTTTGGGCTACACCTTC.

This clone has a handful of counts. This rearrangement joins TRBV30 to TRBJ1-1; D uncertain. The CDR3 length is 14 residues. Trimming took 4 bases from V and 4 from J, leaving 16 bases between them. Germline CDR1 is GTSNPN and CDR2 is SVGIG (reference sequence). The CDR3 protein is CAWNPQAASTEAFF. The CDR3 DNA reads as TGTGCCTGGAACCCCCAGGCAGCGTCCACTGAAGCTTTCTTT.

The chain is built from TRBV28 and TRBJ1-1; D gene unclear. Germline V gene data show CDR1 as MDHEN and CDR2 as SYDVKM. V was cut by 3 bases and J by 2 bases, with 10 bases left in between. The CDR3 loop spans 14 amino acids. CDR3 in amino acids: CASSLGTENTEAFF. The CDR3 DNA reads as TGTGCCAGCAGTTTGGGTACAGAAAACACTGAAGCTTTCTTT.

The chain joins TRBV11-3 to TRBJ2-5; weak D call: TRBD1 (5 bases). Germline V gene sequence: CDR1 SGHNT, CDR2 YENEEA. The CDR3 is made up of 12 amino acids. V was shortened by 2 bases and J by 7 bases, with 8 bases between the two germline ends. The CDR3 sequence is CASSLLGVTQYF. DNA for the CDR3: TGTGCCAGCAGCTTATTAGGGGTGACCCAGTACTTC.